This T cell receptor beta chain was recovered during a study of OX40 agonist ivuxolimab in advanced cancers. Repertoires were generated with immunoSEQ multiplex PCR, while TCRdb's copy carries only in-frame clones and drops some. The table shows 65,000 to 95,000 clones, with 91% occurring only once. The source of this sequence is an adult with an advanced solid tumor such as melanoma, head and neck, liver or kidney cancer. The sequenced sample was CD4+ or CD8+ T cells sorted from blood, obtained in a trial of the OX40 agonist ivuxolimab.

The CDR3 loop is CASSSEGEQFF. CDR3 DNA: TGTGCCAGCAGCTCAGAGGGTGAGCAGTTCTTC. The chain couples TRBV7-9 to TRBJ2-1, with D perhaps matching TRBD2 (5 bases). Germline CDR1 SEHNR, CDR2 FQNEAQ (reference sequence). V was shortened by 4 bases and J by 9 bases, with 7 bases between the two germline ends. The CDR3 sequence is 11 residues long.